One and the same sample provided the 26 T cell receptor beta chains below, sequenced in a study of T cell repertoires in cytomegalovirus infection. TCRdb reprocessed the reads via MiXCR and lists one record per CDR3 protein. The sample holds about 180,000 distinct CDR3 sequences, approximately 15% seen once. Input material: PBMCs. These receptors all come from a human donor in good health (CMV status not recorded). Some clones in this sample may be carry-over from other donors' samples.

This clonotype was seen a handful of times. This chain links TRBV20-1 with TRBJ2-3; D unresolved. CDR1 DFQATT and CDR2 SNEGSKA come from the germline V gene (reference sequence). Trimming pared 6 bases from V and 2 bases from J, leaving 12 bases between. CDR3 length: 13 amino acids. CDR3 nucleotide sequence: TGCAGTGCCCCAGAGGCCCACACAGATACGCAGTATTTT. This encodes CSAPEAHTDTQYF.

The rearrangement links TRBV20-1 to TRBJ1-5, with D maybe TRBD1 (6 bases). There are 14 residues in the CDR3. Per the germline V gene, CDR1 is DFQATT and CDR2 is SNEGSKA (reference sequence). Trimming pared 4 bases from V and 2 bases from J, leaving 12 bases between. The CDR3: CSANQGSGNQPQHF. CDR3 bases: TGCAGTGCTAACCAGGGGAGCGGCAATCAGCCCCAGCATTTT.

CDR3: CSVTGTGYEQYF. The CDR3 nucleotides are TGCAGCGTAACCGGGACAGGCTACGAGCAGTACTTC. The chain has TRBV29-1 and TRBJ2-7; TRBD1 matches 8 bases. This CDR3 is 12 amino acids long. The V gene end was trimmed by 6 bases and the J gene end by 3 bases; junction bases not matched to a gene: 4. Per the germline V gene, CDR1 is SQVTM and CDR2 is ANQGSEA.

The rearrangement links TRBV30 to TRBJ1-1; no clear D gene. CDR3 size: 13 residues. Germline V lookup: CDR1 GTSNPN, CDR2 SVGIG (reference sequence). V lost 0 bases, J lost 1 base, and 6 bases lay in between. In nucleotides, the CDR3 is TGTGCCTGGAGTGTAAGGACGAACACTGAAGCTTTCTTT. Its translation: CAWSVRTNTEAFF.

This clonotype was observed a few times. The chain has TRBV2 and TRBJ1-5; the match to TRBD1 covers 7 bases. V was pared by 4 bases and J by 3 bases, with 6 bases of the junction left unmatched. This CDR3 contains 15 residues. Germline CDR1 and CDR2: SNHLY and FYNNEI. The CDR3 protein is CASSAKTGINQPQHF. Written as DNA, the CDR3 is TGTGCCAGCAGTGCGAAGACAGGGATCAATCAGCCCCAGCATTTT.

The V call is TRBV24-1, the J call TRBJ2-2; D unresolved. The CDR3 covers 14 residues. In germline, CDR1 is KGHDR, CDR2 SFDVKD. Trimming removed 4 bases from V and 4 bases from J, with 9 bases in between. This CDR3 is CATSEPDLTGELFF. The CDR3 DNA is TGTGCCACCAGTGAACCGGACCTCACCGGGGAGCTGTTTTTT.

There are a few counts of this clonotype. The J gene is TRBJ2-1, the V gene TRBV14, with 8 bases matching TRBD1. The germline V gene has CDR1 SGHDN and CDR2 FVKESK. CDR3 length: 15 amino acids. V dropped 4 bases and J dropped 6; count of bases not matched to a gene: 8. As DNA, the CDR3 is TGTGCCAGCAGCCTCCGGACAGGGTTCGGCAATGAGCAGTTCTTC. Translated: CASSLRTGFGNEQFF.

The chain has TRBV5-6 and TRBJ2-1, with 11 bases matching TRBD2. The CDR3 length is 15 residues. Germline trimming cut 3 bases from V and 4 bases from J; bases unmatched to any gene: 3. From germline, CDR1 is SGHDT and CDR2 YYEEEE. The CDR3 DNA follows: TGTGCCAGCAGCTCGGGACTAGCGGCGTACAATGAGCAGTTCTTC. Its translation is CASSSGLAAYNEQFF.

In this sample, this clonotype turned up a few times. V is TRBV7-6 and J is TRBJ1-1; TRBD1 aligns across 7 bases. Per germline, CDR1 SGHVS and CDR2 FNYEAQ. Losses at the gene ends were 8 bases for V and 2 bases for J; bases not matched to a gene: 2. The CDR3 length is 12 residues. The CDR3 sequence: CASGTANTEAFF. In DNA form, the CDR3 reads TGTGCCAGCGGGACAGCAAACACTGAAGCTTTCTTT.

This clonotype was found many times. CDR3 protein: CASSGGTENTEAFF. The CDR3, as DNA: TGTGCCAGCAGCGGCGGGACAGAGAACACTGAAGCTTTCTTT. This chain connects TRBV7-9 to TRBJ1-1, with 7 bases matching TRBD1. Germline CDR1 is SEHNR and CDR2 is FQNEAQ (reference sequence). Unmatched junction bases numbered 4, after V lost 5 bases and J lost 1 base. The CDR3 consists of 14 residues.

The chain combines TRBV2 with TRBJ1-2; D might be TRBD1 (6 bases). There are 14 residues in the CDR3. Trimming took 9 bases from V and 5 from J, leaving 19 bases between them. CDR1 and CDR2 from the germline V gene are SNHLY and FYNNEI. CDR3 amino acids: CASRRTVRDYGYTF. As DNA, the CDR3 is TGTGCCAGTAGGCGGACAGTTCGTGATTATGGCTACACCTTC.

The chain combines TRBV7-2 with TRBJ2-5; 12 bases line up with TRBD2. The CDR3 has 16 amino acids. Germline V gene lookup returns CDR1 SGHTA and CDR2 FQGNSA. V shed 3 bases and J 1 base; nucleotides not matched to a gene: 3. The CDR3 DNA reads TGTGCCAGCAGCTTTCTAGCGGGAGGGTTCCAAGAGACCCAGTACTTC. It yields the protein CASSFLAGGFQETQYF.

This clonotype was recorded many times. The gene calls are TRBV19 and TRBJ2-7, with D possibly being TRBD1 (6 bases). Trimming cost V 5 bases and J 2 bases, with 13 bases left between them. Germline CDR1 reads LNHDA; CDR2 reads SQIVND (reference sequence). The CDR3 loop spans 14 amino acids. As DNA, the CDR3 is TGTGCCAGTAGTGCACCCGACAGGACCTACGAGCAGTACTTC. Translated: CASSAPDRTYEQYF.

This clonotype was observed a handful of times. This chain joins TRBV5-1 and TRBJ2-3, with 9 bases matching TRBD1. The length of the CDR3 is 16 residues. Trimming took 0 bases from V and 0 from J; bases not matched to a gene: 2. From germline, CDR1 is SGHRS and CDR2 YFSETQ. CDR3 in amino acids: CASSLGGTGSTDTQYF. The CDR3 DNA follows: TGCGCCAGCAGCTTGGGGGGGACAGGGAGCACAGATACGCAGTATTTT.

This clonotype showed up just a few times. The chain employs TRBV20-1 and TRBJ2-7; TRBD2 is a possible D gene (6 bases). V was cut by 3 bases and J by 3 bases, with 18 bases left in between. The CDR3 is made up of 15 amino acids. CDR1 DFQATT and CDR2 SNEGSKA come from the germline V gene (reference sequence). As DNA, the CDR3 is TGCAGTGCTAGTCCAACGGGGGTGGGTTACTACGAGCAGTACTTC. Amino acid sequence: CSASPTGVGYYEQYF.

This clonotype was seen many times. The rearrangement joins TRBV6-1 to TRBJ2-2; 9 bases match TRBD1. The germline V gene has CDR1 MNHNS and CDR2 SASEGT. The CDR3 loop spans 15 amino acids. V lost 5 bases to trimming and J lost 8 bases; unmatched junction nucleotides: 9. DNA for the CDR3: TGTGCCAGCAGTCGCGTACAGGGGGCAAAAGGGGAGCTGTTTTTT. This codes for CASSRVQGAKGELFF.

In DNA form, the CDR3 reads TGTGCCAGCAGTCAGGACAGCCTTACTTATCAGCCCCAGCATTTT. This encodes CASSQDSLTYQPQHF. The chain is built from TRBV27 and TRBJ1-5; D may be TRBD1 (6 bases). V was pared by 5 bases and J by 5 bases, with 16 bases between. Looked up from germline, CDR1 is MNHEY and CDR2 is SMNVEV (reference sequence). This CDR3 is 15 amino acids long.

The CDR3 nucleotides are TGTGCCAGCAGCTTGCCGAGCTCCTACAATGAGCAGTTCTTC. It translates to CASSLPSSYNEQFF. This chain joins TRBV5-6 and TRBJ2-1, with D hard to call. V lost 1 base and J lost 0, with 5 bases in between. The CDR3 extends over 14 amino acids. Germline values: CDR1 SGHDT, CDR2 YYEEEE.

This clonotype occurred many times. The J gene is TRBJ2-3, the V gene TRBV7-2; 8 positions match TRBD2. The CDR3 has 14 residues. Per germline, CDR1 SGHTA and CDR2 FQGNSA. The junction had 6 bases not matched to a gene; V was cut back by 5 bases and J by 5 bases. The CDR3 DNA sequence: TGTGCCAGCAGCCCCCCGGGAGGGGTAGATACGCAGTATTTT. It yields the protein CASSPPGGVDTQYF.

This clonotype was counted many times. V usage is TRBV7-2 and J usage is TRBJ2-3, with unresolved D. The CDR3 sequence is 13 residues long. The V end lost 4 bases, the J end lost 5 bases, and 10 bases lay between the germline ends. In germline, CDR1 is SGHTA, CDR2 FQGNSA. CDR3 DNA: TGTGCCAGCAGCTCGTCCTTGGGAGATACGCAGTATTTT. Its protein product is CASSSSLGDTQYF.

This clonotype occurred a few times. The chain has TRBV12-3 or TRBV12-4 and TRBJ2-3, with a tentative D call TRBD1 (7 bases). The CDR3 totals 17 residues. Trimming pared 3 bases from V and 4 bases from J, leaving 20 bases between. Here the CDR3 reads CASSFLDRPRGADTQYF. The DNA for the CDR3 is TGTGCCAGCAGTTTCTTGGACAGGCCGCGGGGTGCAGATACGCAGTATTTT.

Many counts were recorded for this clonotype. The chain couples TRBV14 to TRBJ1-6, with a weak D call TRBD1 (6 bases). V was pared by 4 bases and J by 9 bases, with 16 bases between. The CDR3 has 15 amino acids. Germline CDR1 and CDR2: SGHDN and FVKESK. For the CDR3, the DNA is TGTGCCAGCAGCCGAGAAACAGGGCCTGCTTCACCCCTCCACTTT. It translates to CASSRETGPASPLHF.

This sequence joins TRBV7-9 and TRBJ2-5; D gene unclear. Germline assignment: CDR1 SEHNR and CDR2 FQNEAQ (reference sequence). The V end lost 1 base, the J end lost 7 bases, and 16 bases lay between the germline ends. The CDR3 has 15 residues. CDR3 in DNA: TGTGCCAGCAGCTTAGGAGGAGATGTGTCCCGGACCCAGTACTTC. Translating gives CASSLGGDVSRTQYF.

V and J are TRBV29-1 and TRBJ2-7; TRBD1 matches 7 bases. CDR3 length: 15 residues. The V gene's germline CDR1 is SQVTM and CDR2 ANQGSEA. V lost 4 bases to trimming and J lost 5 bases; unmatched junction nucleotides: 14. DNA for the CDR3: TGCAGCGTTGCAAACAGGGGAATCCTTAATGACGAGCAGTACTTC. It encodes CSVANRGILNDEQYF.

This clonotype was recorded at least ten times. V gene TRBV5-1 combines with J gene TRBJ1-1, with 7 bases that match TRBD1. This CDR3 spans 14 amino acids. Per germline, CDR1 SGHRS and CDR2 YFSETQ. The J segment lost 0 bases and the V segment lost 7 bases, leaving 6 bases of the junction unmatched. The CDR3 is CASGLGGVNTEAFF. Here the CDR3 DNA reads TGCGCCAGCGGATTAGGGGGCGTGAACACTGAAGCTTTCTTT.

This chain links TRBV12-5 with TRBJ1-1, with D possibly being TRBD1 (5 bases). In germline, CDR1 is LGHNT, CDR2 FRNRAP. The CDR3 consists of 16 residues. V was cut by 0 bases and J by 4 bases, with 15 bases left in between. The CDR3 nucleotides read TGTGCTAGTGGTTTGGTACTTTCGGGGACCGCCACTGAAGCTTTCTTT. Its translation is CASGLVLSGTATEAFF.